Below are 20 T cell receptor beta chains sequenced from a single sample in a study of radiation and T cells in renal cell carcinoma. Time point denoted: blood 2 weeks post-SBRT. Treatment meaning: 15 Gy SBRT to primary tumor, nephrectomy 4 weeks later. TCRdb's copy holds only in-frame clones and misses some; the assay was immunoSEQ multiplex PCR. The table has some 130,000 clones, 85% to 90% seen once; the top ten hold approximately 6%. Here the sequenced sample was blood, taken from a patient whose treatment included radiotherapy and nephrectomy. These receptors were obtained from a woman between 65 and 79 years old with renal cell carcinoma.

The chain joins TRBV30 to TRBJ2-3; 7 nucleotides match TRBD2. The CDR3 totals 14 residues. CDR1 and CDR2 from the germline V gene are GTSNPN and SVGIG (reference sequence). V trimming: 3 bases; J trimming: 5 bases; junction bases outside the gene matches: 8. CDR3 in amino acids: CAWRPTSARDTQYF. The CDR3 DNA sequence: TGTGCCTGGAGACCAACTAGCGCCCGAGATACGCAGTATTTT.

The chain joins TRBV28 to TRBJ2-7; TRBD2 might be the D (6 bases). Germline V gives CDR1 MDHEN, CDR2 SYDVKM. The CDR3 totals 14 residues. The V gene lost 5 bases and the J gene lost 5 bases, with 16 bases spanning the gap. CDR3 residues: CASSIRDWPDEQYF. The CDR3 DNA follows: TGTGCCAGCAGTATCCGGGACTGGCCAGACGAGCAGTACTTC.

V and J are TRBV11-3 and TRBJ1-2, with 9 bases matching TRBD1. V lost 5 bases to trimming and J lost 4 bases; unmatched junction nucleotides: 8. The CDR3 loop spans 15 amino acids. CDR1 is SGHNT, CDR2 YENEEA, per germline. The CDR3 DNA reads TGTGCCAGCAGCCCGATCGACAGGGGGACCTATGGCTACACCTTC. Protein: CASSPIDRGTYGYTF.

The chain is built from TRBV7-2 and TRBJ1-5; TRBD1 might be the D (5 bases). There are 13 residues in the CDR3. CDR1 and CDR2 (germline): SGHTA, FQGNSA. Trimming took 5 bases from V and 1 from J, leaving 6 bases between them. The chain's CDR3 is CASSRDSNQPQHF. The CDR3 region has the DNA TGTGCCAGCAGCCGGGACAGCAATCAGCCCCAGCATTTT.

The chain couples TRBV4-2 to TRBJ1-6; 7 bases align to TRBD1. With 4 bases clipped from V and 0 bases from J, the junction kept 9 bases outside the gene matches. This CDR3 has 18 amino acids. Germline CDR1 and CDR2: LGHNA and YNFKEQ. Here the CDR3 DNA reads TGTGCCAGCAGCCCCCGACGAGCAGGGGGCTCCTATAATTCACCCCTCCACTTT. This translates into CASSPRRAGGSYNSPLHF.

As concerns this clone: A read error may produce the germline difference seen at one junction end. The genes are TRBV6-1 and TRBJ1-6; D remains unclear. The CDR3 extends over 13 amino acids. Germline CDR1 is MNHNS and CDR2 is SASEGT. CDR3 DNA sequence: TGTGCCAGCAGGGAAGCTCTCAATTCACCCCTCCACTTT. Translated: CASREALNSPLHF.

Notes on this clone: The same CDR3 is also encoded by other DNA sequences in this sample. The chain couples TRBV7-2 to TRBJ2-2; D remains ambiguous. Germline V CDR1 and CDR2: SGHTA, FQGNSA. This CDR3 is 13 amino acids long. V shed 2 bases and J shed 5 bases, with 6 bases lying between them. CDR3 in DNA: TGTGCCAGCAGCTTAAAGCTGACCGGGGAGCTGTTTTTT. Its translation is CASSLKLTGELFF.

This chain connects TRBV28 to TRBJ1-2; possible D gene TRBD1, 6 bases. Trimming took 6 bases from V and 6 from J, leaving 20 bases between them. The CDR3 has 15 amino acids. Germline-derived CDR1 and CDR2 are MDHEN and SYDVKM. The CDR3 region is CASRGGGPQEDGYTF. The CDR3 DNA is TGTGCCAGCAGGGGGGGCGGGCCTCAGGAGGATGGCTACACCTTC.

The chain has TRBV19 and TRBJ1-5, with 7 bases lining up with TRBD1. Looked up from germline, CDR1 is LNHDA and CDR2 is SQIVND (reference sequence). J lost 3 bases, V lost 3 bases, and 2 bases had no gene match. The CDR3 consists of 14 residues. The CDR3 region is CASSMGQPNQPQHF. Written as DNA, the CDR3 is TGTGCCAGTAGTATGGGACAGCCCAATCAGCCCCAGCATTTT.

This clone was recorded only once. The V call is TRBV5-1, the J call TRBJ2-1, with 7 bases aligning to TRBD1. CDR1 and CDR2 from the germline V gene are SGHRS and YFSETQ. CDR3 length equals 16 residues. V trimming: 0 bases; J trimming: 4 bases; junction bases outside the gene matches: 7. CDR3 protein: CASSLAEGQRYNEQFF. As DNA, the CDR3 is TGCGCCAGCAGCTTGGCCGAGGGACAGAGATACAATGAGCAGTTCTTC.

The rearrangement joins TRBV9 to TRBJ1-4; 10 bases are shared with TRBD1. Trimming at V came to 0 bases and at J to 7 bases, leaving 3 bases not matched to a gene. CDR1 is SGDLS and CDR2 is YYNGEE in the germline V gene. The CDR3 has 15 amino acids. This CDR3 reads CASSVGDRGSEKLFF. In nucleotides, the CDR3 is TGTGCCAGCAGCGTAGGGGACAGGGGATCTGAAAAACTGTTTTTT.

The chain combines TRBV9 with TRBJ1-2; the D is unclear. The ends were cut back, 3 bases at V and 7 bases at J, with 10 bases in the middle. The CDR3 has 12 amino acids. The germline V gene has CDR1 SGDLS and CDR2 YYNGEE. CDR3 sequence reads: CASSEGRSGYTF. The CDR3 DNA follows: TGTGCCAGCAGCGAGGGCAGGAGTGGCTACACCTTC.

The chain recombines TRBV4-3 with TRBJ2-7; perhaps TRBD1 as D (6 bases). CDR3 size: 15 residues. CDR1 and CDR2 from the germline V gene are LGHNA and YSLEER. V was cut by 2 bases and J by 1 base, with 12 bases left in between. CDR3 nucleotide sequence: TGCGCCAGCAGCCAACGCCCCGGACAGTCCTACGAGCAGTACTTC. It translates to CASSQRPGQSYEQYF.

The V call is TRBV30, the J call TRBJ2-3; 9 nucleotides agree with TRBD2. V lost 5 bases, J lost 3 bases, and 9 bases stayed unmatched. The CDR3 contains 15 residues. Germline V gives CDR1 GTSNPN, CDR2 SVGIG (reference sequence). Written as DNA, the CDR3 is TGTGCCTGGGGAGGAGCGGGGGGTCTTACAGATACGCAGTATTTT. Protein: CAWGGAGGLTDTQYF.

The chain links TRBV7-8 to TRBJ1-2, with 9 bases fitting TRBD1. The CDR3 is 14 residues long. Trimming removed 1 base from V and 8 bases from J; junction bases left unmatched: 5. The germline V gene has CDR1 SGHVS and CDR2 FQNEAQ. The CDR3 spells CASSLVGTGNGYTF. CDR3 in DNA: TGTGCCAGCAGCTTAGTCGGGACAGGGAACGGCTACACCTTC. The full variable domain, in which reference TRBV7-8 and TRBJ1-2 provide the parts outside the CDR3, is GAGVSQSPRYKVAKRGQDVALRCDPISGHVSLFWYQQALGQGPEFLTYFQNEAQLDKSGLPSDRFFAERPEGSVSTLKIQRTQQEDSAVYLCASSLVGTGNGYTFGSGTRLTVV.

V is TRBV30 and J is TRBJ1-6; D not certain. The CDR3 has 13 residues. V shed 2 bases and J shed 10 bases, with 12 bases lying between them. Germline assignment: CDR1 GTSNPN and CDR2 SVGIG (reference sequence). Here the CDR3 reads CAWSLQSRSPLHF. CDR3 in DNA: TGTGCCTGGAGTCTACAAAGTCGGTCACCCCTCCACTTT.

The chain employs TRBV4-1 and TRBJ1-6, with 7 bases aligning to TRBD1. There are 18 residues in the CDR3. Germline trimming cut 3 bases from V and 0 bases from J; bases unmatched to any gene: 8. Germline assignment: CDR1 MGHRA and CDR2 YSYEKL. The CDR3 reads CASSQLTGENSYNSPLHF. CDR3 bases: TGCGCCAGCAGCCAGCTTACAGGGGAAAACTCCTATAATTCACCCCTCCACTTT.

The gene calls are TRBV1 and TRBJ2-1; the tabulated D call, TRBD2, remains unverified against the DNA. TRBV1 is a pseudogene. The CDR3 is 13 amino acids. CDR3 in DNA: TGCACCAGACTTAGCGGGGGGTACAATGAGCAGTTCTTC. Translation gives CTRLSGGYNEQFF.

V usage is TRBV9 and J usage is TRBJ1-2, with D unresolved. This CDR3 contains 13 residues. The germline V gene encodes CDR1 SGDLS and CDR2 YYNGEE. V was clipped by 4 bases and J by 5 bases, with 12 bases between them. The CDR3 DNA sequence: TGTGCCAGCAGCCCCGGTGGGTGGTATGGCTACACCTTC. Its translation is CASSPGGWYGYTF.

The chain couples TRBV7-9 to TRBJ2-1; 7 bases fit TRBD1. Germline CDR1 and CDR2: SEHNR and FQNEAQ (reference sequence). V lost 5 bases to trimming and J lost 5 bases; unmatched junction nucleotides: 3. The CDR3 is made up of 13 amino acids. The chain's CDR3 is CASSRGQNNEQFF. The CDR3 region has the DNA TGTGCCAGCAGCCGGGGACAGAACAATGAGCAGTTCTTC.